This TCR beta chain was captured by sequencing in a study of cytomegalovirus exposure and HLA in healthy donors. Turning to the study itself: Within the Caucasian-associated ancestry cluster were under 85% of the roughly 400 genotyped donors.

With 1 base clipped from V and 4 bases from J, the junction kept 8 bases outside the gene matches. Germline CDR1 is SGHTA and CDR2 is FQGNSA. There are 17 residues in the CDR3. Study-wide results and limits: A later analysis reportedly found that, within productive TCRs, an Asian-associated ancestry cluster had fewer N-insertions than the mean observed across the approximately 700 donors. About 90% or about 30% of the time was how often most TCR beta V segments were productive, according to an earlier analysis. An analysis was carried out at a later point. It showed that HLA-associated TCR beta chains were more clonally expanded than equally common non-associated chains.

The PCR had 60 Vbeta and 13 Jbeta primers. Method: immunoSEQ multiplex PCR; TCRdb's copy keeps in-frame clones and lacks some. The repertoire has approximately 140,000 clones, around three quarters of them found once; the top ten carry 6.8%. Comments on this clone: Its antigen is unknown.

V is TRBV7-2 and J is TRBJ2-3; the match to TRBD2 covers 10 bases. Source material: PBMCs. The source is a man aged 35 to 55 in good health and CMV-seropositive. Here the CDR3 DNA reads TGTGCCAGCAGCTTAGAGCCTAGCGGGAGCGAGGCAGATACGCAGTATTTT. It encodes CASSLEPSGSEADTQYF.